Given below is one T cell receptor beta chain in context. These data are taken from a study of blood T cell repertoires in COVID-19. The wider study: Both acute and convalescent COVID-19 samples were obtained from the United States, Italy and Spain.

Methods used by the authors: Reference gene primer amplification yielded estimated nucleated cell counts. Method: immunoSEQ multiplex PCR; TCRdb's copy keeps in-frame clones and lacks some. The V and J calls and clone size come from that table; D and trimming were worked out from the DNA. The table lists around 160,000 clones, roughly 88% of them singletons, with 1.2% in the top ten. From germline, CDR1 is SNHLY and CDR2 FYNNEI. The CDR3 is 17 residues long. Unmatched junction bases numbered 9, after V lost 6 bases and J lost 1 base. The chain combines TRBV2 with TRBJ1-3; 10 positions agree with TRBD1. The receptor comes from a woman aged 30 to 39 with acute COVID-19. The sequenced material came from PBMCs or T cells enriched from blood (not recorded which). CDR3 amino acids: CASRPGQGLRSGNTIYF. DNA of the CDR3: TGTGCCAGCAGGCCGGGACAGGGGTTAAGGTCTGGAAACACCATATATTTT.